This T cell receptor (beta chain) was sequenced in a study of T cell responses to AZD1222 COVID-19 vaccine. Clones were sequenced by immunoSEQ multiplex PCR, and TCRdb holds only the in-frame ones, with some missing. The table includes roughly 76,000 clones, roughly 88% detected once. This sequence was found in an adult in good health. The material sequenced was peripheral blood, taken on day 0 of AZD1222 vaccination.

The CDR3 DNA follows: TGTGCCAGCAGCTTGGGCAGGGGTGGATATGGCTACACCTTC. Translated: CASSLGRGGYGYTF. The rearrangement joins TRBV5-4 to TRBJ1-2, with D possibly matching TRBD1 (6 bases). V lost 0 bases, J lost 5 bases, and 11 bases lay in between. This CDR3 is 14 amino acids long. From germline, CDR1 is SGHNT and CDR2 YYREEE (reference sequence).